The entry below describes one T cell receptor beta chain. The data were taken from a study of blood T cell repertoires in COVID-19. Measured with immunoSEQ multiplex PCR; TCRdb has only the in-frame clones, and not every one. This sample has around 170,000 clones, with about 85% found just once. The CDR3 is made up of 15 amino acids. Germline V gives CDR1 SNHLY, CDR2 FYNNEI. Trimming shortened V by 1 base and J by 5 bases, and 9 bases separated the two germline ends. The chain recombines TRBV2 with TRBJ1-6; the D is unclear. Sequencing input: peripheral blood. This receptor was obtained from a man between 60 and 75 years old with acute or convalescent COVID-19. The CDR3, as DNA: TGTGCCAGCAGTGAAGGGCCAGGCGATAATTCACCCCTCCACTTT. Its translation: CASSEGPGDNSPLHF.